Here is one T cell receptor beta chain with its context. This sample stems from a study of blood T cell repertoires in COVID-19. Looking at the study overall: Samples taken during acute and convalescent COVID-19 were collected in the United States, Italy and Spain. T cells, B-cell-depleted T cells, or PBMCs provided the cDNA or gDNA that served as material.

Original handling: Researchers report that nucleated cell counts were estimated from reference gene primer amplification. Produced via immunoSEQ multiplex PCR; TCRdb's table is partial and in-frame only. V and J calls and clone size are copied from that table; D and trimming were computed from the DNA. The data hold about 94,000 clones, with 87% observed a single time. Germline V gene lookup returns CDR1 MNHEY and CDR2 SVGAGI. The CDR3 extends over 15 amino acids. V shed 5 bases and J shed 1 base, with 11 bases lying between them. This clonotype was sampled from a woman over 75 with acute or convalescent COVID-19. The V gene is TRBV6-5, the J gene TRBJ2-2, with D tentatively TRBD1 (6 bases). Sequences were obtained from peripheral blood. CDR3 sequence: CASSKTGQNTGELFF. CDR3 DNA: TGTGCCAGCAGTAAGACAGGCCAGAACACCGGGGAGCTGTTTTTT.